The 32 T cell receptor beta chains below come from one sample, sequenced in a study of Tregs in tolerant kidney transplant recipients. This table comes from immunoSEQ multiplex PCR, and its TCRdb copy is limited to in-frame clones, with some not included. The sample yields some 60,000 clones, around 82% seen once. The sequenced material came from CD4+ T cells from blood. Source of these receptors: a human donor in good health.

The chain employs TRBV4-1 and TRBJ2-2, with D perhaps matching TRBD2 (7 bases). The CDR3 sequence is 18 residues long. V lost 1 base to trimming and J lost 4 bases, with 19 bases between them. Germline CDR1 is MGHRA and CDR2 is YSYEKL. CDR3 amino acids: CASSQVLTRGGVTGELFF. The CDR3, as DNA: TGCGCCAGCAGCCAAGTCCTTACCAGGGGAGGGGTCACCGGGGAGCTGTTTTTT.

The chain has TRBV19 and TRBJ2-2, with TRBD1 matching over 9 bases. CDR1 LNHDA and CDR2 SQIVND come from the germline V gene (reference sequence). This CDR3 contains 16 residues. The V gene end was trimmed by 5 bases and the J gene end by 3 bases; junction bases not matched to a gene: 7. The CDR3 loop is CASSPGQGWDTGELFF. In DNA, the CDR3 is TGTGCCAGTAGTCCTGGACAGGGGTGGGACACCGGGGAGCTGTTTTTT.

The chain recombines TRBV6-4 with TRBJ2-3, with D possibly matching TRBD2 (6 bases). This CDR3 contains 17 residues. Germline loops: CDR1 MRHNA, CDR2 SNTAGT. Trimming removed 2 bases from V and 1 base from J, with 16 bases in between. CDR3 residues: CASSDRWDSGGTDTQYF. In DNA, the CDR3 is TGTGCCAGCAGTGACAGATGGGACTCCGGAGGCACAGATACGCAGTATTTT.

The chain recombines TRBV7-8 with TRBJ2-1; D may be TRBD1 or TRBD2 (5 bases each). The germline V and J ends were trimmed by 2 bases and 14 bases, with 10 bases remaining between them. The germline V gene encodes CDR1 SGHVS and CDR2 FQNEAQ. The CDR3 has 11 residues. In DNA form, the CDR3 reads TGTGCCAGCAGCTTAAGGGACCTAAAGTTCTTC. This encodes CASSLRDLKFF. Based on the CDR3 plus reference TRBV7-8 and TRBJ2-1, the full variable domain is GAGVSQSPRYKVAKRGQDVALRCDPISGHVSLFWYQQALGQGPEFLTYFQNEAQLDKSGLPSDRFFAERPEGSVSTLKIQRTQQEDSAVYLCASSLRDLKFFGPGTRLTVL.

This clone is a singleton in its sample. The genes are TRBV7-6 and TRBJ1-1, with D possibly matching TRBD1 (5 bases). Trimming took 1 base from V and 10 from J, leaving 16 bases between them. Germline CDR1 reads SGHVS; CDR2 reads FNYEAQ. CDR3 size: 14 residues. Here the CDR3 DNA reads TGTGCCAGCAGCTTAGTCGGGGCGCTCGGAGTAGCTTTCTTT. It yields the protein CASSLVGALGVAFF.

The V gene is TRBV29-1, the J gene TRBJ1-2; D is perhaps TRBD1 (5 bases). The V gene's germline CDR1 is SQVTM and CDR2 ANQGSEA. This CDR3 contains 11 residues. V lost 8 bases to trimming and J lost 6 bases, with 13 bases between them. CDR3 region: CSTAGGDGYTF. The CDR3, as DNA: TGCAGCACTGCGGGGGGGGATGGCTACACCTTC.

This clone appeared a single time. V is TRBV7-8 and J is TRBJ2-3; D possibly corresponds to TRBD1 (6 bases). The V gene's germline CDR1 is SGHVS and CDR2 FQNEAQ. Trimming removed 4 bases from V and 0 bases from J, with 11 bases in between. The CDR3 sequence is 15 residues long. The CDR3 nucleotides read TGTGCCAGCAGCTACGACGGACAGAGCACAGATACGCAGTATTTT. Translating gives CASSYDGQSTDTQYF. The whole variable domain, remainder taken from reference TRBV7-8 and TRBJ2-3, is GAGVSQSPRYKVAKRGQDVALRCDPISGHVSLFWYQQALGQGPEFLTYFQNEAQLDKSGLPSDRFFAERPEGSVSTLKIQRTQQEDSAVYLCASSYDGQSTDTQYFGPGTRLTVL.

CDR3 sequence: CASTRTDTQYF. CDR3 sequence (DNA): TGTGCCAGCACTCGCACAGATACGCAGTATTTT. V usage is TRBV6-1 and J usage is TRBJ2-3; D remains unclear. The CDR3 totals 11 residues. V lost 7 bases and J 1 base, leaving 3 bases between the germline ends. Germline V CDR1 and CDR2: MNHNS, SASEGT.

The chain uses TRBV30 and TRBJ1-1; 9 bases map to TRBD1. V shed 2 bases and J 5 bases; nucleotides not matched to a gene: 9. Germline CDR1 is GTSNPN and CDR2 is SVGIG (reference sequence). There are 15 residues in the CDR3. This CDR3 reads CAWSFPQGARTEAFF. In DNA form, the CDR3 reads TGTGCCTGGAGTTTCCCACAGGGGGCTCGAACTGAAGCTTTCTTT.

The count of this clone is one. The chain uses TRBV5-1 and TRBJ2-3; D is possibly TRBD2 (6 bases). The CDR3 totals 14 residues. Deletions cut 4 bases from V and 2 bases from J, with 11 bases between. The V gene's germline CDR1 is SGHRS and CDR2 YFSETQ. DNA of the CDR3: TGCGCCAGCAGCCCGGGAGCAAACACAGATACGCAGTATTTT. It translates to CASSPGANTDTQYF.

J is TRBJ2-5 and V is TRBV5-4; TRBD2 aligns across 7 bases. Losses at the gene ends were 4 bases for V and 3 bases for J; bases not matched to a gene: 3. The CDR3 contains 13 residues. Germline assignment: CDR1 SGHNT and CDR2 YYREEE (reference sequence). The CDR3 here is CASSRTSEETQYF. The CDR3 DNA reads as TGTGCCAGCAGCAGGACTAGTGAAGAGACCCAGTACTTC.

The V and J genes are TRBV5-5 and TRBJ2-7; TRBD2 is a possible D gene (5 bases). Trimming left V 0 bases short and J 9 bases short, with 10 bases between. The CDR3 consists of 12 residues. Germline loops: CDR1 SGHKS, CDR2 YYEKEE (reference sequence). CDR3 protein: CASSLGLGGQYF. The DNA of the CDR3 is TGTGCCAGCAGCTTGGGTCTAGGAGGGCAGTACTTC.

This chain joins TRBV11-3 and TRBJ2-3; 8 nucleotides match TRBD2. The CDR3 totals 16 residues. CDR1 is SGHNT and CDR2 is YENEEA in the germline V gene. The trim removed 10 bases at V and 5 bases at J, leaving 17 bases unmatched. CDR3 amino acids: CATGRPGLGVVDTQYF. The DNA for the CDR3 is TGTGCCACCGGAAGACCGGGACTAGGCGTTGTAGATACGCAGTATTTT.

The genes are TRBV2 and TRBJ2-1; D remains ambiguous. From germline, CDR1 is SNHLY and CDR2 FYNNEI. This CDR3 is 14 amino acids long. Between the trimmed V and J ends, which lost 5 bases and 6 bases, there was a span of 14 bases. In DNA form, the CDR3 reads TGTGCCAGCAGTAAGGGTAATACACTCAATGAGCAGTTCTTC. Protein sequence: CASSKGNTLNEQFF.

The genes are TRBV9 and TRBJ2-5; TRBD2 is a possible D gene (6 bases). CDR3 length equals 15 residues. Per germline, CDR1 SGDLS and CDR2 YYNGEE. Trimming took off 0 bases at V and 5 bases at J, with 14 bases between the two ends. The CDR3: CASSVGSTSTETQYF. CDR3 coding DNA: TGTGCCAGCAGCGTAGGGTCGACTAGTACGGAGACCCAGTACTTC.

This chain uses TRBV5-6 with TRBJ1-1; D might be TRBD1 (5 bases). Germline V gene data show CDR1 as SGHDT and CDR2 as YYEEEE. V was trimmed by 4 bases and J by 10 bases, leaving 23 bases between them. The CDR3 loop spans 15 amino acids. The CDR3, as DNA: TGTGCCAGCAGCCCCCGGGCCGGGGGAGGCTCTGTAGCTTTCTTT. Amino acids: CASSPRAGGGSVAFF.

This rearrangement joins TRBV7-9 to TRBJ2-3; D call uncertain. CDR1 is SEHNR and CDR2 is FQNEAQ in the germline V gene (reference sequence). V lost 1 base to trimming and J lost 3 bases, with 8 bases between them. The CDR3 has 14 residues. The CDR3 sequence is CASSLGQATDTQYF. The CDR3 nucleotides are TGTGCCAGCAGCTTAGGGCAGGCTACAGATACGCAGTATTTT.

This clone appeared once. The chain couples TRBV7-2 to TRBJ2-7, with 7 bases aligning to TRBD2. V lost 2 bases and J lost 2; bases outside the gene matches: 6. The CDR3 covers 15 residues. Germline lookup yields CDR1 SGHTA and CDR2 FQGNSA. This CDR3 reads CASSLRASGPYEQYF. CDR3 DNA: TGTGCCAGCAGCTTAAGGGCTAGCGGACCCTACGAGCAGTACTTC.

The V and J genes are TRBV5-1 and TRBJ1-2; D is unclear. V was pared by 2 bases and J by 0 bases, with 8 bases between. CDR3 length equals 14 residues. Germline lookup yields CDR1 SGHRS and CDR2 YFSETQ. The CDR3 reads CASSFGPTNYGYTF. The CDR3 region has the DNA TGCGCCAGCAGCTTTGGTCCTACTAACTATGGCTACACCTTC.

The genes are TRBV2 and TRBJ2-7; 7 nucleotides agree with TRBD2. Germline V CDR1 and CDR2: SNHLY, FYNNEI. With V trimmed by 3 bases and J by 2 bases, 7 bases remained unmatched. The CDR3 runs to 15 residues. The CDR3 region has the DNA TGTGCCAGCAGTGAGCAGCGGGGTCCCCCCTACGAGCAGTACTTC. Its protein is CASSEQRGPPYEQYF.

The chain employs TRBV7-9 and TRBJ2-3; a possible D gene is TRBD1 (6 bases). The V gene lost 2 bases and the J gene lost 5 bases, with 8 bases spanning the gap. The V gene's germline CDR1 is SEHNR and CDR2 FQNEAQ (reference sequence). This CDR3 has 13 amino acids. The DNA for the CDR3 is TGTGCCAGCAGCTTAACAGGGATAGATACGCAGTATTTT. Translated: CASSLTGIDTQYF.

The chain has TRBV19 and TRBJ1-4; weak D call: TRBD1 (6 bases). Germline CDR1 LNHDA, CDR2 SQIVND (reference sequence). V gave up 3 bases and J gave up 2 bases, with 13 bases separating them. The CDR3 length is 16 residues. CDR3 DNA sequence: TGTGCCAGTAGTATGGGGAGGGGGAGCACTAATGAAAAACTGTTTTTT. This gives the protein CASSMGRGSTNEKLFF.

This clone was recorded only once. V gene TRBV6-6 combines with J gene TRBJ1-1; unclear D gene. From germline, CDR1 is MNHNY and CDR2 SVGAGI (reference sequence). There are 12 residues in the CDR3. Trimming cost V 6 bases and J 0 bases, with 5 bases left between them. CDR3 in DNA: TGTGCCAGCAGCTCAGTGAACACTGAAGCTTTCTTT. The encoded protein is CASSSVNTEAFF.

CDR3 sequence reads: CASSALRGRVMGNTIYF. CDR3 nucleotides: TGTGCCAGCAGCGCATTGCGGGGTCGGGTTATGGGAAACACCATATATTTT. The chain links TRBV11-2 to TRBJ1-3, with no clear D. The CDR3 has 17 residues. Trimming removed 5 bases at V and 4 bases at J, with 21 bases between. Germline V gene data show CDR1 as SGHAT and CDR2 as FQNNGV.

This clone has a single count. The V and J genes are TRBV4-2 and TRBJ2-7; 8 bases fit TRBD2. CDR3 length: 17 amino acids. Trimming at V came to 4 bases and at J to 1 base, leaving 12 bases not matched to a gene. CDR1 LGHNA and CDR2 YNFKEQ come from the germline V gene. CDR3 DNA sequence: TGTGCCAGCAGCCTGGAGTTGGCGGGAGGAGGATCCTACGAGCAGTACTTC. Amino acid sequence: CASSLELAGGGSYEQYF.

This chain's CDR3 is CASSLVWDRGGLVDYEQYF. The DNA for the CDR3 is TGTGCCAGCAGCTTGGTATGGGACAGGGGTGGGCTGGTCGACTACGAGCAGTACTTC. The V gene is TRBV5-6, the J gene TRBJ2-7, with 10 nucleotides matching TRBD1. Germline CDR1 reads SGHDT; CDR2 reads YYEEEE. This CDR3 has 19 amino acids. With V trimmed by 0 bases and J by 3 bases, 15 bases remained unmatched.

This chain uses TRBV10-3 with TRBJ1-2; no firm D call. Germline V gene data show CDR1 as ENHRY and CDR2 as SYGVKD. The CDR3 sequence is 14 residues long. The V end lost 7 bases, the J end lost 6 bases, and 18 bases lay between the germline ends. CDR3 in DNA: TGTGCCATCACCCGGGGAGAAAGTTCTGATGGCTACACCTTC. Protein: CAITRGESSDGYTF.

The gene calls are TRBV5-1 and TRBJ2-6; D is ambiguous. This CDR3 comprises 16 residues. V was pared by 0 bases and J by 0 bases, with 7 bases between. Looked up from germline, CDR1 is SGHRS and CDR2 is YFSETQ. CDR3 nucleotides: TGCGCCAGCAGCTTGGATCTCAGCTCTGGGGCCAACGTCCTGACTTTC. Its protein is CASSLDLSSGANVLTF.

The chain combines TRBV5-1 with TRBJ2-1, with a weak D call TRBD2 (5 bases). There are 15 residues in the CDR3. Germline V CDR1 and CDR2: SGHRS, YFSETQ. The V gene lost 1 base and the J gene lost 4 bases, with 12 bases spanning the gap. CDR3 bases: TGCGCCAGCAGCTTGACCAGCGGACGATACAATGAGCAGTTCTTC. This sequence encodes CASSLTSGRYNEQFF.

The J gene is TRBJ1-5, the V gene TRBV10-2, with D uncertain. Between the trimmed V and J ends, which lost 2 bases and 4 bases, there was a span of 9 bases. The CDR3 runs to 14 residues. Germline V gene data show CDR1 as WSHSY and CDR2 as SAAADI. CDR3 sequence: CASSEAGSNQPQHF. The CDR3 DNA reads as TGCGCCAGCAGTGAGGCGGGTAGTAATCAGCCCCAGCATTTT.

This clone has a single count. The chain couples TRBV2 to TRBJ2-7; D possibly corresponds to TRBD1 (6 bases). This CDR3 is 11 amino acids long. The V end lost 7 bases, the J end lost 10 bases, and 14 bases lay between the germline ends. Per the germline V gene, CDR1 is SNHLY and CDR2 is FYNNEI. This CDR3 reads CASIRTGSQYF. As DNA, the CDR3 is TGTGCCAGCATCCGAACAGGGTCCCAGTACTTC.

This clone was seen just once. The CDR3 sequence: CASSVLGASTGELFF. CDR3 DNA sequence: TGTGCCAGCAGTGTTCTGGGGGCCTCTACCGGGGAGCTGTTTTTT. The gene calls are TRBV2 and TRBJ2-2; a weak D match, TRBD1 (6 bases). The CDR3 is 15 residues long. V was trimmed by 4 bases and J by 5 bases, leaving 14 bases between them. Germline CDR1 SNHLY, CDR2 FYNNEI.